The entry that follows covers one T cell receptor (beta chain) sequence. This specimen belongs to a study of control samples from healthy donors and cancer patients. The protocol was immunoSEQ multiplex PCR, while the TCRdb copy is restricted to in-frame clones and leaves out a portion. The profile covers about 98,000 clones, with roughly four fifths appearing a single time and roughly 2% taken by the ten largest. The CDR3 covers 17 residues. Trimming took 1 base from V and 0 from J, leaving 16 bases between them. CDR1 is SGHKS and CDR2 is YYEKEE in the germline V gene (reference sequence). The clonotype originates from a man in his sixties in good health. The sample comprised blood. V and J are TRBV5-5 and TRBJ2-5; D is perhaps TRBD2 (6 bases). CDR3 protein: CASSLRWQAGYQETQYF. CDR3 sequence (DNA): TGTGCCAGCAGCTTGCGTTGGCAGGCGGGGTACCAAGAGACCCAGTACTTC.